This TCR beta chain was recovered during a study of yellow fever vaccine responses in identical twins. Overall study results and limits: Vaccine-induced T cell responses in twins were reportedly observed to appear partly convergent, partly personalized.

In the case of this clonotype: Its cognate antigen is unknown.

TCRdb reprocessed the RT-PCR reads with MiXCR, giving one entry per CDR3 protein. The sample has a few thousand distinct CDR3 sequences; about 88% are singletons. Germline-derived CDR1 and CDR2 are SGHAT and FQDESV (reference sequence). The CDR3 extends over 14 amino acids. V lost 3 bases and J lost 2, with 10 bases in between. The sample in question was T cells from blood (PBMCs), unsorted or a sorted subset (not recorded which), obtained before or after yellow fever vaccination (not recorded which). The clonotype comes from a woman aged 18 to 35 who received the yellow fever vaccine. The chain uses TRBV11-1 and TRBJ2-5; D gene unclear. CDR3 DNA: TGTGCCAGCAGCTTTAACTCGGGTCAAGAGACCCAGTACTTC. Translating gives CASSFNSGQETQYF.